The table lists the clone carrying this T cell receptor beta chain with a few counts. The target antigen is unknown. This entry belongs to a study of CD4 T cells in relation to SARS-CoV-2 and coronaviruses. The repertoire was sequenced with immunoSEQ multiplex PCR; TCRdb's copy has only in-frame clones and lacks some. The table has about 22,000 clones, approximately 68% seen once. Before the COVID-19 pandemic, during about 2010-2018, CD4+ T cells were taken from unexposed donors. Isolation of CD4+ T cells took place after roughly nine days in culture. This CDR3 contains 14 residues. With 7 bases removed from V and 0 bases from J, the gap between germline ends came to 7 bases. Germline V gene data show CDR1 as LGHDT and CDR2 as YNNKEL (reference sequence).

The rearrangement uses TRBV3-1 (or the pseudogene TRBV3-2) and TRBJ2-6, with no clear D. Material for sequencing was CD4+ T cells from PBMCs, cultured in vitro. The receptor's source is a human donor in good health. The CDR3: CASTFTSGANVLTF. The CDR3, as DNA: TGTGCCAGCACCTTTACCTCTGGGGCCAACGTCCTGACTTTC.